This T cell receptor beta chain emerged from a study of control samples from healthy donors and cancer patients. This clone was detected once. Repertoires were generated with immunoSEQ multiplex PCR, while TCRdb's copy carries only in-frame clones and drops some. The sample contains some 160,000 clones, about 93% of which appear only once. The CDR3 covers 16 residues. In germline, CDR1 is MNHNS, CDR2 SASEGT. V shed 2 bases and J shed 4 bases, with 15 bases lying between them. The sequence was obtained from a woman aged 25 to 39 in good health. V gene TRBV6-1 combines with J gene TRBJ1-3; D unresolved. Input material: blood. The CDR3 coding sequence is TGTGCCAGCAGTGAACAGCAGGACCTGGAGGGAAACACCATATATTTT. Amino acid sequence: CASSEQQDLEGNTIYF.